Listed below are T cell receptor beta chains from one sample, sequenced in a study of blood T cell repertoires in COVID-19. TCRdb keeps only in-frame clones here, not all; method: immunoSEQ multiplex PCR. The table lists 100,000 to 150,000 clones, roughly two thirds of them singletons. The sample comprised peripheral blood. Receptors originate from a woman aged 70-85 years with acute or convalescent COVID-19. The CDR3 runs from the conserved cysteine through the conserved F or W. A D gene is named only where the DNA matches it firmly. Clone sizes are given selectively: once, few, many, or a class where the clone is expanded.

D: TRBD1
V: TRBV18
size: once
J: TRBJ2-7
DNA: TGTGCCAGCTCACCTGGACAGGGGGACTACGAGCAGTACTTC
CDR3: CASSPGQGDYEQYF

D: .
V: TRBV14
size: .
J: TRBJ1-3
DNA: TGTGCCAGCAGCCAAGACTCGGGTTTGGGAAACACCATATATTTT
CDR3: CASSQDSGLGNTIYF

D: TRBD1
V: TRBV12-5
size: .
J: TRBJ2-5
DNA: TGTGCTAGTGGCCGGGGACAGGGAGGCCAAGAGACCCAGTACTTC
CDR3: CASGRGQGGQETQYF

D: .
V: TRBV7-6
size: .
J: TRBJ2-5
DNA: TGTGCCAGCAGCTTAGCGTTAGGGGTAGGGGAGACCCAGTACTTC
CDR3: CASSLALGVGETQYF

D: TRBD2
V: TRBV18
size: .
J: TRBJ2-5
DNA: TGTGCCAGCTCACCACCGTTGATAGCTCGGGGGGTCCAAGAGACCCAGTACTTC
CDR3: CASSPPLIARGVQETQYF

D: TRBD1
V: TRBV10-3
size: few
J: TRBJ2-1
DNA: TGTGCCATCACTCCGGGACAGGCCACCAATGAGCAGTTCTTC
CDR3: CAITPGQATNEQFF

D: TRBD1
V: TRBV7-9
size: .
J: TRBJ1-2
DNA: TGTGCCAGCAGCTTCCGGGACAGATATGGCTACACCTTC
CDR3: CASSFRDRYGYTF

D: .
V: TRBV7-9
size: .
J: TRBJ2-5
DNA: TGTGCCAGCAGCTCTCCGCAGAAAACCCAGTACTTC
CDR3: CASSSPQKTQYF

D: TRBD1
V: TRBV2
size: few
J: TRBJ1-2
DNA: TGTGCCAGCAGTGTTACCCGGGACAGGGGCTATGGCTACACCTTC
CDR3: CASSVTRDRGYGYTF

D: .
V: TRBV15
size: many
J: TRBJ2-7
DNA: TGTGCCACCAGCAGAGATCGTCAGGGAGGCCCCTACGAGCAGTACTTC
CDR3: CATSRDRQGGPYEQYF

D: TRBD1
V: TRBV6-5
size: .
J: TRBJ1-6
DNA: TGTGCCAGCAGTTACTCGGGACAGGGGAATTCACCCCTCCACTTT
CDR3: CASSYSGQGNSPLHF

D: TRBD1
V: TRBV12-3/TRBV12-4
size: few
J: TRBJ1-5
DNA: TGTGCCAGCAGTATCCTACAGGGGAAGCCCCAGCATTTT
CDR3: CASSILQGKPQHF

D: TRBD1
V: TRBV7-2
size: .
J: TRBJ1-1
DNA: TGTGCCAGCAGCCTTTGGACAGGGCGGAACACTGAAGCTTTCTTT
CDR3: CASSLWTGRNTEAFF

D: TRBD1
V: TRBV6-1
size: .
J: TRBJ1-5
DNA: TGTGCCAGCAGTGAATTTACAGGGGGAACTCAGCCCCAGCATTTT
CDR3: CASSEFTGGTQPQHF

D: .
V: TRBV27
size: .
J: TRBJ2-7
DNA: TGTGCCAGCAGTTTCCCGACAACCACCTACGAGCAGTACTTC
CDR3: CASSFPTTTYEQYF

D: TRBD1
V: TRBV11-2
size: .
J: TRBJ1-1
DNA: TGTGCCAGCAGCTTTGGGACAGGCCTGAACACTGAAGCTTTCTTT
CDR3: CASSFGTGLNTEAFF

D: TRBD1
V: TRBV5-1
size: .
J: TRBJ1-1
DNA: TGCGCCAGCAGCGCCCAGTTTACAGGGGACACTGAAGCTTTCTTT
CDR3: CASSAQFTGDTEAFF

D: TRBD2
V: TRBV10-2
size: few
J: TRBJ2-1
DNA: TGCGCCAGCAGTGCCTCGGGGACTACCTTAGAGCAGTTCTTC
CDR3: CASSASGTTLEQFF

D: TRBD1
V: TRBV14
size: .
J: TRBJ1-2
DNA: TGTGCCAGCAGCCAACGGTTGGGACAGGGCCTCTTTTATGGCTACACCTTC
CDR3: CASSQRLGQGLFYGYTF

D: .
V: TRBV5-8
size: .
J: TRBJ2-4
DNA: TGTGCCAGCAGCTTGTACAGGCGGGGTTCGGGGGCCAAAAACATTCAGTACTTC
CDR3: CASSLYRRGSGAKNIQYF